Listed here are 8 T cell receptor beta chains from one sample, sequenced in a study of blood T cells in healthy people across ages. Alongside a J-beta primer mix, a sample-barcoded 5' primer served in a second PCR lasting roughly 6 to 11 cycles. TCRdb analysed the 5' RACE reads with MiXCR anew, one entry per CDR3 protein. The sample yields approximately 1,000,000 distinct CDR3 sequences, around two fifths seen once. Sequences were obtained from blood. All receptors come from a man aged 18 to 30 in good health.

This rearrangement joins TRBV3-1 to TRBJ1-4; TRBD1 matches 10 bases. The V and J ends lost 0 bases and 10 bases, in that order; junction bases with no gene match: 5. The CDR3 runs 15 residues. Germline CDR1 LGHDT, CDR2 YNNKEL (reference sequence). The CDR3 nucleotides are TGTGCCAGCAGCCAAGAGGGGACAGGGGAGGTAAAACTGTTTTTT. Amino acids: CASSQEGTGEVKLFF.

V is TRBV10-3 and J is TRBJ2-3, with D tentatively TRBD1 or TRBD2 (5 bases each). The germline gives CDR1 ENHRY, CDR2 SYGVKD. The germline V and J ends were trimmed by 2 bases and 5 bases, with 14 bases remaining between them. This CDR3 is built from 15 residues. This CDR3 reads CAISEQTGGGDTQYF. The CDR3 DNA is TGTGCCATCAGTGAGCAGACGGGTGGGGGAGATACGCAGTATTTT.

This sequence joins TRBV10-3 and TRBJ2-5; D possibly corresponds to TRBD2 (5 bases). This CDR3 has 13 residues. Trimming removed 7 bases at V and 0 bases at J, with 9 bases between. CDR1 ENHRY and CDR2 SYGVKD come from the germline V gene. The CDR3 region has the DNA TGTGCCATCAAGTCCGGGAACCAAGAGACCCAGTACTTC. Translating it yields CAIKSGNQETQYF.

The genes are TRBV9 and TRBJ2-2; 8 bases are a match to TRBD1. The CDR3 length is 16 residues. CDR1 is SGDLS and CDR2 is YYNGEE in the germline V gene. Trimming at V came to 0 bases and at J to 7 bases, leaving 8 bases not matched to a gene. This CDR3 is CASSVADRGFSGELFF. In nucleotides, the CDR3 is TGTGCCAGCAGCGTAGCTGACAGGGGTTTCAGCGGGGAGCTGTTTTTT.

This clonotype was counted a few times. The chain has TRBV20-1 and TRBJ2-7; possibly TRBD1 for D (6 bases). The CDR3 has 13 residues. The germline V and J ends were trimmed by 4 bases and 6 bases, with 16 bases remaining between them. Germline V lookup: CDR1 DFQATT, CDR2 SNEGSKA (reference sequence). DNA for the CDR3: TGCAGTGCTACAACGACAGGAAACGGCGAGCAGTACTTC. This gives the protein CSATTTGNGEQYF.

The gene calls are TRBV7-8 and TRBJ2-2; unclear D gene. The germline V gene has CDR1 SGHVS and CDR2 FQNEAQ. The CDR3 runs to 16 residues. V gave up 1 base and J gave up 1 base, with 10 bases separating them. The CDR3 DNA sequence: TGTGCCAGCAGCTTAGATGGTGAAGAGAACACCGGGGAGCTGTTTTTT. This translates into CASSLDGEENTGELFF.

This rearrangement joins TRBV10-3 to TRBJ2-7; 8 bases line up with TRBD1. The CDR3 is 14 residues long. The ends lost 6 bases at V and 6 bases at J; junction bases unmatched: 10. Germline-derived CDR1 and CDR2 are ENHRY and SYGVKD. This CDR3 reads CAIRGQGAFPEQYF. The CDR3 region has the DNA TGTGCCATCAGGGGCCAGGGGGCATTCCCCGAGCAGTACTTC.

The chain has TRBV12-3 or TRBV12-4 and TRBJ1-6; D possibly corresponds to TRBD1 (5 bases). The CDR3 runs to 16 residues. The V gene lost 6 bases and the J gene lost 0 bases, with 12 bases spanning the gap. The CDR3 coding sequence is TGTGCCAGCAGGGGGGACGTAAGCTCCTATAATTCACCCCTCCACTTT. This codes for CASRGDVSSYNSPLHF.